This T cell receptor beta chain was sequenced in a study of identical twins. Whole-study findings and limits: Shared out-of-frame alpha sequences (those common to twins) showed excess low generation probability.

Many counts were recorded for this clonotype. Its antigen is as yet unknown. A universal primer site was incorporated via template switching, and the cDNA contained unique molecular identifiers. From the 5' RACE reads, TCRdb called clonotypes with MiXCR, one entry per CDR3 protein. The sample lists about 1.7 million distinct CDR3 sequences, around a third occurring once. V shed 9 bases and J 3 bases; nucleotides not matched to a gene: 3. The CDR3 has 12 residues. Germline loops: CDR1 MDHEN, CDR2 SYDVKM. The chain recombines TRBV28 with TRBJ2-7, with 9 bases fitting TRBD1. The specimen sequenced was cord blood. This TCR derives from a newborn girl in good health. The CDR3 spells CASGTGYYEQYF. The CDR3 DNA follows: TGTGCCAGTGGGACAGGGTACTACGAGCAGTACTTC.